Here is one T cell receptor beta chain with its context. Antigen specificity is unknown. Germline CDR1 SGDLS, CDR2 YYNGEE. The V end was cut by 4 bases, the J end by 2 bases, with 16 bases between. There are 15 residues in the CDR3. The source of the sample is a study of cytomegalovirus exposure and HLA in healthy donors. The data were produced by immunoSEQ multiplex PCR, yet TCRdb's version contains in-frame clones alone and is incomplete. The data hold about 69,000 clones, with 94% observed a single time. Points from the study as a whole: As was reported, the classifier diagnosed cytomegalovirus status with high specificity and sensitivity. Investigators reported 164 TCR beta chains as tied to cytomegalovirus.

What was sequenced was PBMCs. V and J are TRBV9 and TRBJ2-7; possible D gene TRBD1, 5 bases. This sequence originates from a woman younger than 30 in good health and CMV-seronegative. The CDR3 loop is CASSIQPDKTYEQYF. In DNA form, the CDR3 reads TGTGCCAGCAGCATACAGCCGGACAAAACCTACGAGCAGTACTTC.